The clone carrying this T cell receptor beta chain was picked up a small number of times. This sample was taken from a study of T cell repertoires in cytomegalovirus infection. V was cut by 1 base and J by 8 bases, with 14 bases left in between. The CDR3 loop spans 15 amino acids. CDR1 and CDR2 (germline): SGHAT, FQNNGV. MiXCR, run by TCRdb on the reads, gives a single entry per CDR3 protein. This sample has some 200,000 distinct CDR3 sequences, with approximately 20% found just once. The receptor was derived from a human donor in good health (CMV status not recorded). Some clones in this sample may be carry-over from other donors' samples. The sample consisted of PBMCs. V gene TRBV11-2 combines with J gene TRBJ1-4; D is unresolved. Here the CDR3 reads CASSLGRSVIEKLFF. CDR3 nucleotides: TGTGCCAGCAGCTTAGGGAGGAGTGTAATCGAAAAACTGTTTTTT.